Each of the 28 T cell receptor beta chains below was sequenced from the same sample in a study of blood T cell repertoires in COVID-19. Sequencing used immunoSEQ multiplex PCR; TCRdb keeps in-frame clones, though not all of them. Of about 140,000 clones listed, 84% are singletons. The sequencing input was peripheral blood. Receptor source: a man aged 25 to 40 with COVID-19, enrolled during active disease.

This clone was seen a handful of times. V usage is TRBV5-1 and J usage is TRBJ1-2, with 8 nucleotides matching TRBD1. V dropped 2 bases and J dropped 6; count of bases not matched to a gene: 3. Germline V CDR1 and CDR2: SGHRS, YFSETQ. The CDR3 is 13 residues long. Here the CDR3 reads CASSFRTGNGYTF. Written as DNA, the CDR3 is TGCGCCAGCAGCTTTCGGACAGGGAATGGCTACACCTTC. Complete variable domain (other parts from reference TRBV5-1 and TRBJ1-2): KAGVTQTPRYLIKTRGQQVTLSCSPISGHRSVSWYQQTPGQGLQFLFEYFSETQRNKGNFPGRFSGRQFSNSRSEMNVSTLELGDSALYLCASSFRTGNGYTFGSGTRLTVV.

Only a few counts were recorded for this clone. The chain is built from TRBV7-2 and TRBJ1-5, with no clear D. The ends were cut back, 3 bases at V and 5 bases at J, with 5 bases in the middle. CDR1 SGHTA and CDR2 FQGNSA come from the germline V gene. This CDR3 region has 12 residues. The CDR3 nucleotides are TGTGCCAGCAGCTTTACGGATCAGCCCCAGCATTTT. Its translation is CASSFTDQPQHF. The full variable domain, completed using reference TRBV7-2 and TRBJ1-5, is GAGVSQSPSNKVTEKGKDVELRCDPISGHTALYWYRQSLGQGLEFLIYFQGNSAPDKSGLPSDRFSAERTGGSVSTLTIQRTQQEDSAVYLCASSFTDQPQHFGDGTRLSIL.

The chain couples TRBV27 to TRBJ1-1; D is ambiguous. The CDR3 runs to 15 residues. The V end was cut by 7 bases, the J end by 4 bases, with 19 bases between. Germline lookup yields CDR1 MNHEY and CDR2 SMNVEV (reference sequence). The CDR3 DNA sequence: TGTGCCAGCATTGACGGGTCTTCGGTGGGCACTGAAGCTTTCTTT. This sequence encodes CASIDGSSVGTEAFF.

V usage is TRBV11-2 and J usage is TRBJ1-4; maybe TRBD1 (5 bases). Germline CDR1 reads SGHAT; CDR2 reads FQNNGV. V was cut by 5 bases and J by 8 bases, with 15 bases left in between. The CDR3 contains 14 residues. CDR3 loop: CASSLGGGEEKLFF. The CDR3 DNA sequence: TGTGCCAGCAGCCTAGGCGGGGGTGAGGAAAAACTGTTTTTT.

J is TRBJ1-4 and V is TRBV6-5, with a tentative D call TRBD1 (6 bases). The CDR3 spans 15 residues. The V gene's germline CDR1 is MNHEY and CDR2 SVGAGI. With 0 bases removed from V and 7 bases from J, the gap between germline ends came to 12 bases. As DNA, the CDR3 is TGTGCCAGCAGTTACTCAGGGGGTACCGGTGAAAAACTGTTTTTT. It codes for CASSYSGGTGEKLFF.

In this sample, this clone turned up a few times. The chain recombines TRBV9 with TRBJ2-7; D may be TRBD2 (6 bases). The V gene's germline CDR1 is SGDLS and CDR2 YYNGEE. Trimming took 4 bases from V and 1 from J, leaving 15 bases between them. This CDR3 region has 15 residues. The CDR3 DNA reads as TGTGCCAGCAGCCCTGCGGGGCGGCAATCCTACGAGCAGTACTTC. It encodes CASSPAGRQSYEQYF.

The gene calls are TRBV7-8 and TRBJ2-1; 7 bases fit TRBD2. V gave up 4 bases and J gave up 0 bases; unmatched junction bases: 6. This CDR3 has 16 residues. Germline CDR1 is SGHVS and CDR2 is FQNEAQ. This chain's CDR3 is CASSSRAGSSYNEQFF. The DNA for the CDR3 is TGTGCCAGCAGCTCGAGAGCGGGGTCCTCCTACAATGAGCAGTTCTTC.

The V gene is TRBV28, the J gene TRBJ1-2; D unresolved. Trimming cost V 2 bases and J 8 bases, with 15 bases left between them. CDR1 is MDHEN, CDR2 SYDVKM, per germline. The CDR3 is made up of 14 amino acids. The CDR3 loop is CASSLPGPGSGYTF. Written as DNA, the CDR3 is TGTGCCAGCAGTTTACCCGGGCCGGGGAGCGGCTACACCTTC.

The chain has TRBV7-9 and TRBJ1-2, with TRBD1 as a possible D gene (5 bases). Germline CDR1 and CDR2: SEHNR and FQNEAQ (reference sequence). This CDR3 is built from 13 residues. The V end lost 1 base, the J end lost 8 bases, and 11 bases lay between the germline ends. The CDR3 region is CASSLDRWQGYTF. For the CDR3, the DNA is TGTGCCAGCAGCTTAGACAGGTGGCAGGGCTACACCTTC.

CDR3 DNA sequence: TGTGCCAGCTCACCAAGAGAAGCAGGGGGCTGGGGAGGCTACACCTTC. The encoded protein is CASSPREAGGWGGYTF. The chain uses TRBV18 and TRBJ1-2; TRBD1 agrees at 8 bases. This CDR3 spans 16 amino acids. The germline CDR1 and CDR2 sequences are KGHSH and LQKENI. V gave up 2 bases and J gave up 8 bases; unmatched junction bases: 13. The whole variable domain, filled in from reference TRBV18 and TRBJ1-2, reads NAGVMQNPRHLVRRRGQEARLRCSPMKGHSHVYWYRQLPEEGLKFMVYLQKENIIDESGMPKERFSAEFPKEGPSILRIQQVVRGDSAAYFCASSPREAGGWGGYTFGSGTRLTVV.

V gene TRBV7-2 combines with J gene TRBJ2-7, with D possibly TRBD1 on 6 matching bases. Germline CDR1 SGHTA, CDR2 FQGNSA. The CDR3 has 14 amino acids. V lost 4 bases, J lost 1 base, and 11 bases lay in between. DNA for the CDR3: TGTGCCAGCAGCTCCCACAGGGTTTCCTACGAGCAGTACTTC. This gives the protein CASSSHRVSYEQYF.

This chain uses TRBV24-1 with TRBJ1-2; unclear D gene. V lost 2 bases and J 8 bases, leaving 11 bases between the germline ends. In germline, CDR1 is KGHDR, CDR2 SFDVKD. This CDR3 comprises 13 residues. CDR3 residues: CATSDSGFSGYTF. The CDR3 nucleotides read TGTGCCACCAGTGATTCCGGTTTCTCCGGCTACACCTTC.

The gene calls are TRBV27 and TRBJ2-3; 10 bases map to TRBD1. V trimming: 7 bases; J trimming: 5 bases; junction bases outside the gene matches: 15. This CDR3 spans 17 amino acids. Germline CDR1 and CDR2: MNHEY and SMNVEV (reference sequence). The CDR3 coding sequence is TGTGCCAGCAAGCCGAGGGGACAGGGGAAAAAATTAGATACGCAGTATTTT. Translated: CASKPRGQGKKLDTQYF.

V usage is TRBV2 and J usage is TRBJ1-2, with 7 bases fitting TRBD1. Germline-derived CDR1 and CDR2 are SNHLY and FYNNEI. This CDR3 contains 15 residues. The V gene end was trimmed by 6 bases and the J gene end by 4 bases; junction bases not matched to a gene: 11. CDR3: CASSTTGDNPYGYTF. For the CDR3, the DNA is TGTGCCAGCAGCACCACAGGGGATAATCCCTATGGCTACACCTTC.

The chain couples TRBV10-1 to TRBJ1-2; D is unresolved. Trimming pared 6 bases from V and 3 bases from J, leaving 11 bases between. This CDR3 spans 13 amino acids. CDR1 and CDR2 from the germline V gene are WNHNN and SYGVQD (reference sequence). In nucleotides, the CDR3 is TGCGCCAGCAGCCAAGGCGGGGACTATGGCTACACCTTC. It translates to CASSQGGDYGYTF.

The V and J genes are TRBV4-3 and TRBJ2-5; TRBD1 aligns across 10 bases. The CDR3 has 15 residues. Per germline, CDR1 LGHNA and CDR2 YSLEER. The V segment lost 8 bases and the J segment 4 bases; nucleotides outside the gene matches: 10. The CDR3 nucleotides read TGCGCCAGCTCCCCCGGGACAGGGGTCGGAGAGACCCAGTACTTC. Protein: CASSPGTGVGETQYF.

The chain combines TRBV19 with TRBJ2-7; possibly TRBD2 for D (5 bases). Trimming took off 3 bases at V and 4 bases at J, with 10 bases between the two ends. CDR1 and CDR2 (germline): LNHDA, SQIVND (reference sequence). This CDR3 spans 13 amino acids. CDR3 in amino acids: CASSISRTYEQYF. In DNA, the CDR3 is TGTGCCAGTAGTATCTCGAGGACTTACGAGCAGTACTTC.

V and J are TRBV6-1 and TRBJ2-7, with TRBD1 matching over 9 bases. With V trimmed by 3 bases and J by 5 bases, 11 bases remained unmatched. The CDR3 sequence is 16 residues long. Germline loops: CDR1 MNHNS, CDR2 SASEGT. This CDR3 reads CASSERSGTGYHEQYF. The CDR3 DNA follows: TGTGCCAGCAGTGAGAGATCCGGGACAGGGTATCACGAGCAGTACTTC.

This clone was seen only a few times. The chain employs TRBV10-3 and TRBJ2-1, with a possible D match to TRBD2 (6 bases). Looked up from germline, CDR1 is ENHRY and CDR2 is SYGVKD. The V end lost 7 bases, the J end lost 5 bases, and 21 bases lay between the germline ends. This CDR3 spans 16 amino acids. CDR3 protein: CAIKGGVLAHDNEQFF. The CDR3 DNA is TGTGCCATCAAGGGCGGGGTACTAGCCCATGACAATGAGCAGTTCTTC.

This CDR3 is CASSFSPPPGELFF. CDR3 nucleotides: TGTGCCAGCAGCTTTTCCCCTCCCCCCGGGGAGCTGTTTTTT. V is TRBV7-2 and J is TRBJ2-2; D is uncertain. Germline V gives CDR1 SGHTA, CDR2 FQGNSA. CDR3 length: 14 amino acids. Between the trimmed V and J ends, which lost 3 bases and 6 bases, there was a span of 11 bases.

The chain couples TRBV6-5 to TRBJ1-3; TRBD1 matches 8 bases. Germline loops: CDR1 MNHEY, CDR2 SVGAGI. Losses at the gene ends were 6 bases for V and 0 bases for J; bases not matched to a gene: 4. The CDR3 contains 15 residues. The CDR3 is CASRTGAGSGNTIYF. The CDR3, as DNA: TGTGCCAGCAGGACAGGGGCGGGCTCTGGAAACACCATATATTTT.

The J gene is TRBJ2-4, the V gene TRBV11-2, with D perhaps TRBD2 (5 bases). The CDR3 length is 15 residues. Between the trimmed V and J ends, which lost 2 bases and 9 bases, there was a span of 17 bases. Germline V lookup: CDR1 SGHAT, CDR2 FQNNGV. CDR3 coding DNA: TGTGCCAGCAGCTTACCGAACGCCGGGAACGTCATTCAGTACTTC. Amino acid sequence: CASSLPNAGNVIQYF.

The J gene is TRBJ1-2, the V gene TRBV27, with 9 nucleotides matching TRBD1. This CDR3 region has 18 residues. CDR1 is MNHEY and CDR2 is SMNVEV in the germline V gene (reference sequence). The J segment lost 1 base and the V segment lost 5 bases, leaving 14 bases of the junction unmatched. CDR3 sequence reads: CASSPSRTGAGYNYGYTF. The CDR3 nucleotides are TGTGCCAGCAGTCCTAGCCGGACAGGGGCGGGGTATAACTATGGCTACACCTTC.

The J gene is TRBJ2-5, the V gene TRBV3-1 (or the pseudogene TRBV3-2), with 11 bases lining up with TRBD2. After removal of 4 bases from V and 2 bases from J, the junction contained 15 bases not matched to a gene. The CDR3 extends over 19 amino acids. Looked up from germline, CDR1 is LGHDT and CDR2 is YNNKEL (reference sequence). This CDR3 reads CASSLLGWGTSGVQETQYF. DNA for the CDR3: TGTGCCAGCAGCCTCTTAGGCTGGGGGACTAGCGGAGTTCAAGAGACCCAGTACTTC.

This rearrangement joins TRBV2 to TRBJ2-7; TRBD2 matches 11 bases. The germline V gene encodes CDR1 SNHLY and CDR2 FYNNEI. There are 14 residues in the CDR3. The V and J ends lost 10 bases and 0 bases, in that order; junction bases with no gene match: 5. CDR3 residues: CATRTSGSSYEQYF. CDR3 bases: TGTGCCACCCGGACTAGCGGGTCCTCCTACGAGCAGTACTTC.

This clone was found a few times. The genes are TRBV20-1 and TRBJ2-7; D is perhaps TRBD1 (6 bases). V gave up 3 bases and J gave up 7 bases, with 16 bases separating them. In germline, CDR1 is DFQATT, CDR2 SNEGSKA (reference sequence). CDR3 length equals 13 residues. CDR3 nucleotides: TGCAGTGCTAGTACAACAGGGTTTAAAGAGCAGTACTTC. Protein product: CSASTTGFKEQYF.

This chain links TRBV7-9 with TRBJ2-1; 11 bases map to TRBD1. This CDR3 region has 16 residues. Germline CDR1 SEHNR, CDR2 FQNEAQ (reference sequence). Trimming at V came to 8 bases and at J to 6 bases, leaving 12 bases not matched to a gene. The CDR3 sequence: CASAYTGQGAINEQFF. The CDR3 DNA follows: TGTGCCAGCGCCTATACCGGACAGGGGGCGATCAATGAGCAGTTCTTC.

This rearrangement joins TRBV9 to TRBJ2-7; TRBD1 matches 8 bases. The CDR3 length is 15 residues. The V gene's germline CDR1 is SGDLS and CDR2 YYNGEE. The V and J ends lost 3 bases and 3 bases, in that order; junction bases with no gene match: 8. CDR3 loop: CASSAHRGVSYEQYF. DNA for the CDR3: TGTGCCAGCAGCGCCCACAGGGGGGTAAGCTACGAGCAGTACTTC. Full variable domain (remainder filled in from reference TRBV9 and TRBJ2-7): DSGVTQTPKHLITATGQRVTLRCSPRSGDLSVYWYQQSLDQGLQFLIQYYNGEERAKGNILERFSAQQFPDLHSELNLSSLELGDSALYFCASSAHRGVSYEQYFGPGTRLTVT.